Listed below are T cell receptor beta chains from one sample, sequenced in a study of T cells in narcolepsy. TCRdb keeps only in-frame clones here, not all; method: immunoSEQ multiplex PCR. This sample has fewer than 40,000 clones, with under 90% found just once. Material for sequencing was CD45RA- memory CD4+ T cells from PBMCs. These receptors all come from a human donor with narcolepsy. CDR3s include the opening cysteine and the closing phenylalanine or tryptophan. The order of the fields is J gene, D gene, clone size, V gene, CDR3 length, CDR3 DNA, CDR3 protein. D genes are given only for firm matches. Clone size is shown for a subset of rows, as once, few, many or a class of expanded clone.

TRBJ2-4,.,.,TRBV27,15,TGTGCCAGCAGTTCGGGGGAAGTAGCCAAAAACATTCAGTACTTC,CASSSGEVAKNIQYF
TRBJ1-1,TRBD1,.,TRBV4-2,13,TGTGCCAGCCGACAGGGGGTAGGCACTGAAGCTTTCTTT,CASRQGVGTEAFF
TRBJ1-3,.,.,TRBV2,15,TGTGCCAGCAGTGAAGACCGGGCAGGGGGAAACACCATATATTTT,CASSEDRAGGNTIYF
TRBJ2-4,TRBD2,.,TRBV4-1,18,TGCGCCAGCAGCCAAGGACTAGCGGGGGGGCAAGCCAAAAACATTCAGTACTTC,CASSQGLAGGQAKNIQYF
TRBJ2-1,TRBD2,.,TRBV9,15,TGTGCCAGCAGCGTAGTTAGCGGGGGGGCTGGCGAGCAGTTCTTC,CASSVVSGGAGEQFF
TRBJ1-2,.,.,TRBV2,14,TGTGCCAGCAAGGGGCAAGGTGGCCCCTATGGCTACACCTTC,CASKGQGGPYGYTF
TRBJ2-7,.,once,TRBV28,13,TGTGCCAGCAGCGTAAGGGGTCCCAGCGAGCAGTACTTC,CASSVRGPSEQYF
TRBJ2-3,.,.,TRBV29-1,11,TGCAGCGGCCGTTTCACAGATACGCAGTATTTT,CSGRFTDTQYF
TRBJ1-2,TRBD1,.,TRBV19,14,TGTGCCAGTAGAGGGACAGGCCGCGACTATGGCTACACCTTC,CASRGTGRDYGYTF
TRBJ1-1,.,.,TRBV5-1,14,TGCGCCAGCAGCTTTGGCGCTAGGAACACTGAAGCTTTCTTT,CASSFGARNTEAFF
TRBJ2-5,.,.,TRBV11-1,11,TGTGCCAGCCTAAGCGAAGAGACCCAGTACTTC,CASLSEETQYF
TRBJ2-7,.,once,TRBV5-1,14,TGCGCCAGCAGTTTCACCTCTAATTCCTACGAGCAGTACTTC,CASSFTSNSYEQYF
TRBJ2-3,TRBD2,.,TRBV7-2,14,TGTGCCAGCACCCCAACGGGGGGTGCAGATACGCAGTATTTT,CASTPTGGADTQYF